The 22 T cell receptor beta chains below were found in one sample sequenced in a study of Graves' ophthalmopathy and Graves' hyperthyroidism. Amplification targeted the TCR beta CDR3 regions, with RNA transcripts as the source material. First-round RT-PCR employed HTBI primers, with a second-round multiplex PCR after it. MiXCR, run by TCRdb on the multiplex PCR reads, gives a single entry per CDR3 protein. The repertoire holds some 410,000 distinct CDR3 sequences, with roughly 21% as singletons. The source material was peripheral blood. These receptors originate from a woman aged 18-29 years with stable Graves' hyperthyroidism.

By share, this clonotype ranks as medium-sized (0.01 to 0.1%). The chain couples TRBV24-1 to TRBJ1-2, with a weak D call TRBD1 (6 bases). The germline gives CDR1 KGHDR, CDR2 SFDVKD. V was pared by 0 bases and J by 2 bases, with 6 bases between. CDR3 length: 14 amino acids. The CDR3, as DNA: TGTGCCACCAGTGATTTGGGACAGAACTATGGCTACACCTTC. This sequence encodes CATSDLGQNYGYTF.

This clonotype was counted at least ten times. J is TRBJ2-7 and V is TRBV7-2; possibly TRBD1 for D (6 bases). Trimming shortened V by 5 bases and J by 0 bases, and 14 bases separated the two germline ends. CDR3 length: 15 amino acids. Germline assignment: CDR1 SGHTA and CDR2 FQGNSA. CDR3 protein: CASSPGQFLSYEQYF. The CDR3 DNA reads TGTGCCAGCAGCCCAGGACAGTTTCTCTCCTACGAGCAGTACTTC.

This clonotype was found once. The V and J genes are TRBV24-1 and TRBJ1-5; 10 bases map to TRBD1. Unmatched junction bases numbered 0, after V lost 9 bases and J lost 5 bases. The CDR3 extends over 12 amino acids. CDR1 and CDR2 (germline): KGHDR, SFDVKD. CDR3 nucleotides: TGTGCCACCGGGACAGGGGATCAGCCCCAGCATTTT. Translation gives CATGTGDQPQHF.

The V gene is TRBV12-3 or TRBV12-4, the J gene TRBJ1-2; 10 nucleotides line up with TRBD1. V lost 5 bases to trimming and J lost 4 bases; unmatched junction nucleotides: 4. The CDR3 has 14 residues. The DNA for the CDR3 is TGTGCCAGCAGTGACAGGGGGCTAATCTATGGCTACACCTTC. Its protein product is CASSDRGLIYGYTF.

The chain combines TRBV5-5 with TRBJ1-1, with D perhaps matching TRBD1 (6 bases). CDR3 size: 13 residues. Trimming cost V 5 bases and J 4 bases, with 12 bases left between them. The V gene's germline CDR1 is SGHKS and CDR2 YYEKEE (reference sequence). CDR3 loop: CASSQQGLTEAFF. The CDR3 bases are TGTGCCAGCAGTCAACAGGGACTCACTGAAGCTTTCTTT.

This clonotype was detected only a few times. This chain connects TRBV6-2 or TRBV6-3 to TRBJ2-3, with D possibly being TRBD1 (5 bases). V gave up 6 bases and J gave up 3 bases, with 7 bases separating them. This CDR3 spans 12 amino acids. In germline, CDR1 is MNHEY, CDR2 SVGEGT. CDR3 residues: CASRRQTDTQYF. CDR3 in DNA: TGTGCCAGCAGGCGACAGACAGATACGCAGTATTTT.

This clonotype was counted many times. The chain combines TRBV27 with TRBJ2-7, with a weak D call TRBD2 (6 bases). This CDR3 is 15 amino acids long. Trimming left V 3 bases short and J 6 bases short, with 18 bases between. CDR1 and CDR2 (germline): MNHEY, SMNVEV (reference sequence). As DNA, the CDR3 is TGTGCCAGCAGTTTCTCTCCGGGACTTGGGGGCGAGCAGTACTTC. Amino acids: CASSFSPGLGGEQYF.

V gene TRBV6-1 combines with J gene TRBJ1-5; D is ambiguous. The V end was cut by 1 base, the J end by 6 bases, with 13 bases between. CDR1 MNHNS and CDR2 SASEGT come from the germline V gene. The CDR3 is made up of 15 amino acids. CDR3 coding DNA: TGTGCCAGCAGTGAAGGAGGGAAAGGGAGTCAGCCCCAGCATTTT. Its translation is CASSEGGKGSQPQHF.

Only a few counts were recorded for this clonotype. CDR3 protein: CAWKRGGTETGELFF. The CDR3 coding sequence is TGTGCCTGGAAACGAGGGGGGACCGAAACCGGGGAGCTGTTTTTT. The V gene is TRBV30, the J gene TRBJ2-2, with D possibly called TRBD1 or TRBD2 (6 bases each). The germline gives CDR1 GTSNPN, CDR2 SVGIG (reference sequence). V lost 4 bases to trimming and J lost 5 bases, with 17 bases between them. The CDR3 is 15 amino acids.

This chain links TRBV6-2 or TRBV6-3 with TRBJ1-6, with D possibly being TRBD1 (6 bases). In germline, CDR1 is MNHEY, CDR2 SVGEGT. Trimming shortened V by 4 bases and J by 5 bases, and 9 bases separated the two germline ends. This CDR3 is built from 14 residues. This CDR3 reads CASSSTGNNSPLHF. In DNA, the CDR3 is TGTGCCAGCAGTTCGACAGGAAATAATTCACCCCTCCACTTT.

This clonotype has at least ten counts. The J gene is TRBJ2-4, the V gene TRBV28; D possibly corresponds to TRBD2 (5 bases). The length of the CDR3 is 14 residues. Germline V lookup: CDR1 MDHEN, CDR2 SYDVKM. Trimming removed 8 bases from V and 7 bases from J, with 18 bases in between. CDR3 coding DNA: TGTGCCAGCCTCGGCGGAACCCGAGGGAACATTCAGTACTTC. Protein product: CASLGGTRGNIQYF.

In the case of this clonotype: At one boundary the junction diverges from the germline segment, which might be a read error. J is TRBJ2-2 and V is TRBV5-5; D unresolved. The V gene's germline CDR1 is SGHKS and CDR2 YYEKEE (reference sequence). There are 14 residues in the CDR3. CDR3 region: CVSSLVLGAGELFF. In nucleotides, the CDR3 is TGTGTCAGCAGCTTGGTTCTAGGCGCCGGGGAGCTGTTTTTT.

This clonotype is categorized as medium-sized. CDR3 sequence: CSARDPRLDYEQYF. DNA for the CDR3: TGCAGTGCTAGAGATCCGCGACTGGACTACGAGCAGTACTTC. The chain uses TRBV20-1 and TRBJ2-7, with D unresolved. This CDR3 is 14 amino acids long. The germline V gene encodes CDR1 DFQATT and CDR2 SNEGSKA (reference sequence). V was pared by 0 bases and J by 3 bases, with 12 bases between.

This clonotype was picked up many times. The chain recombines TRBV28 with TRBJ1-2; 7 bases map to TRBD1. Germline lookup yields CDR1 MDHEN and CDR2 SYDVKM. V lost 6 bases to trimming and J lost 2 bases; unmatched junction nucleotides: 9. CDR3 length: 15 residues. The DNA of the CDR3 is TGTGCCAGCAGAAATACAGGGGTTGCAAACTATGGCTACACCTTC. Translation gives CASRNTGVANYGYTF.

The gene calls are TRBV11-2 and TRBJ2-7; possible D gene TRBD2, 6 bases. The germline gives CDR1 SGHAT, CDR2 FQNNGV. Trimming shortened V by 4 bases and J by 5 bases, and 21 bases separated the two germline ends. This CDR3 comprises 16 residues. The DNA for the CDR3 is TGTGCCAGCAGCTCGGGACCAGGAAAAGGGGAGGACGAGCAGTACTTC. It specifies CASSSGPGKGEDEQYF.

This clonotype was counted ten times or more. The chain joins TRBV5-6 to TRBJ2-2; no clear D gene. V was clipped by 6 bases and J by 0 bases, with 15 bases between them. The V gene's germline CDR1 is SGHDT and CDR2 YYEEEE. The length of the CDR3 is 16 residues. The CDR3 sequence: CASILGVGPNTGELFF. As DNA, the CDR3 is TGTGCCAGCATCCTCGGCGTAGGTCCGAACACCGGGGAGCTGTTTTTT.

This clonotype was observed at least ten times. The V gene is TRBV3-1, the J gene TRBJ1-3, with D unresolved. The V end lost 4 bases, the J end lost 0 bases, and 13 bases lay between the germline ends. The V gene's germline CDR1 is LGHDT and CDR2 YNNKEL (reference sequence). The CDR3 sequence is 16 residues long. DNA of the CDR3: TGTGCCAGCAGCCTTGCCCTCATTGACTCTGGAAACACCATATATTTT. This codes for CASSLALIDSGNTIYF.

This clonotype has a count of ten or more. This sequence joins TRBV24-1 and TRBJ2-6; D is uncertain. CDR1 is KGHDR and CDR2 is SFDVKD in the germline V gene. Trimming stripped 7 bases from V and 4 bases from J, with 4 bases between. The CDR3 is made up of 12 amino acids. The CDR3 DNA is TGTGCCACCAGCCAGGGGGCCAACGTCCTGACTTTC. Translation gives CATSQGANVLTF.

The genes are TRBV11-2 and TRBJ2-7; the D gene is possibly TRBD2 (6 bases). CDR3 size: 11 residues. V was trimmed by 5 bases and J by 9 bases, leaving 11 bases between them. Germline V CDR1 and CDR2: SGHAT, FQNNGV. The CDR3, as DNA: TGTGCCAGCAGCCACCGGGACTCGCAGTACTTC. It encodes CASSHRDSQYF.

This clonotype was detected many times. The J gene is TRBJ1-1, the V gene TRBV19, with 7 bases that match TRBD1. The CDR3 runs to 14 residues. V gave up 7 bases and J gave up 1 base; unmatched junction bases: 6. Germline V lookup: CDR1 LNHDA, CDR2 SQIVND (reference sequence). The CDR3 is CASTIRGRNTEAFF. The CDR3 DNA reads TGTGCCAGTACTATCAGGGGGAGGAACACTGAAGCTTTCTTT.

This clonotype has just a few counts. The rearrangement links TRBV29-1 to TRBJ1-1, with D perhaps TRBD1 (5 bases). The CDR3 consists of 13 residues. Germline V lookup: CDR1 SQVTM, CDR2 ANQGSEA. V was pared by 4 bases and J by 0 bases, with 9 bases between. The CDR3 sequence: CSVAQVLNTEAFF. CDR3 nucleotides: TGCAGCGTTGCACAGGTCCTGAACACTGAAGCTTTCTTT.

The chain recombines TRBV11-2 with TRBJ2-6, with no clear D. CDR3 length: 15 residues. Between the trimmed V and J ends, which lost 5 bases and 0 bases, there was a span of 8 bases. Germline assignment: CDR1 SGHAT and CDR2 FQNNGV. DNA for the CDR3: TGTGCCAGCAGCGCTGGATACTCTGGGGCCAACGTCCTGACTTTC. It codes for CASSAGYSGANVLTF.